This T cell receptor beta chain was identified during a study of T cell responses to AZD1222 COVID-19 vaccine. Clones were sequenced by immunoSEQ multiplex PCR, and TCRdb holds only the in-frame ones, with some missing. This table has roughly 120,000 clones, around 89% appearing once. For this clone: Its target is unknown.

Findings and limits, study-wide: Of spike-specific TCRs, nearly half reportedly target regions left unmutated in variants. Spike regions recognized by vaccine-associated CD4 TCRs spanned the protein, led by 160-218 and 743-854. With two AZD1222 doses given, Spike-specific TCR breadth and depth both rose. Clonal diversity was possibly underestimated, and white British individuals and females predominated among donors.

Germline V gene lookup returns CDR1 KGHSH and CDR2 LQKENI. The CDR3 has 16 residues. V was shortened by 3 bases and J by 1 base, with 15 bases between the two germline ends. The material sequenced was peripheral blood, taken on day 0 of AZD1222 vaccination. The genes are TRBV18 and TRBJ1-1; D is unresolved. This TCR was recovered from an adult in good health. CDR3 bases: TGTGCCAGCTCACCCGAACCATCAGCAAGGAACACTGAAGCTTTCTTT. The encoded protein is CASSPEPSARNTEAFF.